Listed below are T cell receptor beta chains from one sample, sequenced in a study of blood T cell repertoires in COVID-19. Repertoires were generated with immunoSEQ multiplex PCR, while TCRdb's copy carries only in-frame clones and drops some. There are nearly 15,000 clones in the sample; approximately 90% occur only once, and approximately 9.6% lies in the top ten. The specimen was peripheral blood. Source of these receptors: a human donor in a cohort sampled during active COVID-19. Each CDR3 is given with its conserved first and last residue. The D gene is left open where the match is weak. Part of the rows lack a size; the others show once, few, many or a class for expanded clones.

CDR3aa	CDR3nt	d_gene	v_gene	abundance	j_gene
CASSPRKILTSANTGELFF	TGTGCCAGCAGCCCCCGTAAAATCCTGACTAGCGCGAACACCGGGGAGCTGTTTTTT	-	TRBV21-1	-	TRBJ2-2
CASSIPGNGELFF	TGTGCCAGTAGTATTCCGGGAAACGGGGAGCTGTTTTTT	-	TRBV19	once	TRBJ2-2
CASSAGGLGETQYF	TGTGCCAGCAGCGCCGGGGGGCTGGGAGAGACCCAGTACTTC	-	TRBV7-3	-	TRBJ2-5
CASRIEQGGRYGYTF	TGTGCCAGCAGGATAGAACAGGGGGGACGCTATGGCTACACCTTC	TRBD1	TRBV6-5	-	TRBJ1-2
CASSQHGGMGEKLFF	TGTGCCAGCAGCCAGCACGGGGGAATGGGGGAAAAACTGTTTTTT	-	TRBV7-6	-	TRBJ1-4
CASSGLAGGEKTQYF	TGTGCCAGCAGCGGACTAGCGGGTGGCGAAAAGACCCAGTACTTC	TRBD2	TRBV7-2	-	TRBJ2-5
CASSMDRAGETQYF	TGTGCCAGCAGCATGGACAGGGCAGGAGAGACCCAGTACTTC	TRBD1	TRBV9	-	TRBJ2-5
CASTGGSPTREQFF	TGTGCCAGTACTGGCGGGAGCCCCACCAGGGAGCAGTTCTTC	TRBD2	TRBV19	-	TRBJ2-1
CASSFRPGRSQFF	TGTGCCAGCAGCTTTCGGCCGGGAAGAAGTCAGTTCTTC	-	TRBV9	-	TRBJ2-1
CASSPEQASGDTQYF	TGTGCCAGCTCACCGGAACAGGCCTCCGGGGATACGCAGTATTTT	-	TRBV18	-	TRBJ2-3
CASSPGQGSAGANVLTF	TGTGCCAGTAGTCCTGGACAGGGGTCGGCTGGGGCCAACGTCCTGACTTTC	TRBD1	TRBV19	-	TRBJ2-6
CASSLGGASVYEQYF	TGTGCCAGCAGCCTGGGGGGGGCTAGCGTCTACGAGCAGTACTTC	-	TRBV3-1/TRBV3-2	-	TRBJ2-7